This TCR beta chain appears in the sequencing data of a study of T-cell memory formation after mild COVID-19. Study-wide results and limits: Contracting clones localized mainly to CM and EM when CD4+ and mainly to EMRA when CD8+. Still unconfirmed is whether the second-wave clones peaking on day 37 recognized SARS-CoV-2. Later expanders leaned CD4+, whereas clones that contracted between day 15 and 85 were balanced CD4/CD8.

Barcoded TCR alpha and TCR beta cDNA libraries with UMIs came from 5'RACE using constant-segment primers. In TCRdb, the 5' RACE reads were re-called with MiXCR into one record per CDR3 protein. Here the sample spans around 310,000 distinct CDR3 sequences, approximately 14% being singletons. This clonotype was recorded a few times. The antigen remains undetermined. There are 14 residues in the CDR3. Germline CDR1 is SGDLS and CDR2 is YYNGEE. J gave up 5 bases and V 4 bases, and 8 bases lay outside the gene matches. Specimen: PBMCs or a T cell subset sorted from them (not recorded which). V and J are TRBV9 and TRBJ1-2, with 7 bases identical to TRBD1. The source is a man between 18 and 29 years old who had mild COVID-19 (a few samples of this study predate the infection). Cell type and time point are not known. CDR3 loop: CASSLGTALYGYTF. Written as DNA, the CDR3 is TGTGCCAGCAGCCTCGGGACAGCCCTGTATGGCTACACCTTC. Drawing the rest from reference TRBV9 and TRBJ1-2, the complete variable domain is DSGVTQTPKHLITATGQRVTLRCSPRSGDLSVYWYQQSLDQGLQFLIQYYNGEERAKGNILERFSAQQFPDLHSELNLSSLELGDSALYFCASSLGTALYGYTFGSGTRLTVV.